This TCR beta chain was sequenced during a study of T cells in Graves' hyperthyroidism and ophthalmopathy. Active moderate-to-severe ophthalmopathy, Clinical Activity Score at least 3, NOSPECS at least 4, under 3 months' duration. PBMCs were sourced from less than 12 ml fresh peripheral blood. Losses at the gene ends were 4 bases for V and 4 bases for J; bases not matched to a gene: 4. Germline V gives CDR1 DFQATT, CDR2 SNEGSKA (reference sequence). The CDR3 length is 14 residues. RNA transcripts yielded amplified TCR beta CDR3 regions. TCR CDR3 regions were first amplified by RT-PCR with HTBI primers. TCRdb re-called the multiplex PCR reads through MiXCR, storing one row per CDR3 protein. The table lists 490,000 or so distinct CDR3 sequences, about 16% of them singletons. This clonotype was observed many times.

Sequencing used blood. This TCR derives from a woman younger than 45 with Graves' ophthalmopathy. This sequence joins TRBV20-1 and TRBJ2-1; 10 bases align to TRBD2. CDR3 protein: CSATRLAGYNEQFF. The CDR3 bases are TGCAGTGCTACCCGACTAGCGGGTTACAATGAGCAGTTCTTC.